This T cell receptor beta chain is drawn from a study of cytomegalovirus exposure and HLA in healthy donors (TCRdb year 2017). Concerning the study at large: The approximately 710 repertoires of the first cohort and the 120 or so validation repertoires were produced on the same platform, according to a later analysis. The study aimed to test whether signatures of past pathogen exposure could be identified by cataloging public T cell receptors. Besides the first cohort of 550 to 750 subjects, a separate validation cohort made up of 120 different subjects was used. High-throughput TCR immunosequencing, statistical association of individual TCRs with disease status, and machine learning were combined to predict cytomegalovirus infection status.

The protocol used for the library was the immunoSEQ multiplex PCR assay. From the authors' description of their analysis: A statistical classification framework was developed to diagnose cytomegalovirus status using the catalog of TCR beta chain sequences. Imported from immuneACCESS, the table was reduced by TCRdb to in-frame sequences with V and J called. These copies leave out some clones; in studies compared against another copy, an unresolved V gene accounts for under half, and the cause of the remainder is not known. D and trimming were read from the DNA, whereas the V and J calls and clone size are those reported in that table. In this sample the table shows around 160,000 clones, about four fifths of which occur a single time. The top ten clonotypes cover roughly 10% of the sample. Results and caveats for the whole study, not just this receptor: Most TCR sequences were observed very rarely across donors, whereas some public TCRs were present in many individuals. The authors suggested that the approach could potentially be extended to other disease states and immunological phenotypes. The study listed approximately 150 TCR beta chains as associated with cytomegalovirus. In a later analysis, TCRs clustered in the first cohort were found to also tend to co-occur in the 130 or so validation repertoires, with approximately 94% of cluster scores above 0. The classifier was reported to diagnose cytomegalovirus status with high specificity and sensitivity in both the original and validation cohorts. A later analysis had no HLA typing for the validation cohort, so co-occurrence there was scored across all 130 or so repertoires. In vitro tests confirmed that a few of the cytomegalovirus-associated TCR beta chains recognize cytomegalovirus antigens.

The donors belonged to the validation cohort of over a hundred subjects, which was separate from the approximately 700-subject first cohort. In the case of this clone: No antigen is known for it. No base qualities exist here, and no much larger clone lies one base off it.

Taken from cysteine to phenylalanine, the CDR3 has 14 residues. Just the 42-base CDR3 DNA is kept, in frame starting at base 1. The germline ends are 13 bases apart after V is trimmed by 4 bases and J by 6 bases. The germline V gene supplies CDR1 SNHLY and CDR2 FYNNEI. Sequencing was performed on PBMCs. This TCR derives from a young man in good health and CMV-seropositive. Rearrangement joined TRBV2 to TRBJ2-1; TRBD2 might be the D gene, on 7 matching bases. CDR3 protein: CASSGGRGGNEQFF. The nucleotide sequence reads TGTGCCAGCAGTGGCGGGAGAGGGGGCAATGAGCAGTTCTTC.